The 14 T cell receptor beta chains below all came from one sample that was sequenced in a study of blood T cell repertoires in COVID-19. Some clones are missing from TCRdb's copy, which holds only in-frame ones; the method was immunoSEQ multiplex PCR. The table has just under 350,000 clones, around 80% seen once. The specimen was peripheral blood. The receptor source for this set is a man aged 25-45 years with active or convalescent COVID-19.

This chain links TRBV11-2 with TRBJ1-5, with D perhaps matching TRBD1 (6 bases). Per the germline V gene, CDR1 is SGHAT and CDR2 is FQNNGV. V shed 2 bases and J shed 3 bases, with 8 bases lying between them. This CDR3 is 14 amino acids long. The CDR3 DNA follows: TGTGCCAGCAGCTTACAGGGGTTCAATCAGCCCCAGCATTTT. Translating gives CASSLQGFNQPQHF.

This chain joins TRBV7-2 and TRBJ2-7, with 8 bases lining up with TRBD2. This CDR3 comprises 14 residues. V trimming: 3 bases; J trimming: 4 bases; junction bases outside the gene matches: 5. Germline CDR1 SGHTA, CDR2 FQGNSA. The chain's CDR3 is CASSFPGTRYEQYF. In nucleotides, the CDR3 is TGTGCCAGCAGCTTCCCCGGGACTAGGTACGAGCAGTACTTC.

This clone has only a few counts. The J gene is TRBJ1-2, the V gene TRBV13; TRBD1 matches at 8 bases. This CDR3 is built from 15 residues. V dropped 5 bases and J dropped 4; count of bases not matched to a gene: 9. Germline V lookup: CDR1 PRHDT, CDR2 FYEKMQ (reference sequence). DNA of the CDR3: TGTGCCAGCAGCCAGGGGGCGCGACGGGTCTATGGCTACACCTTC. Its protein is CASSQGARRVYGYTF. Drawing the rest from reference TRBV13 and TRBJ1-2, the complete variable domain is AAGVIQSPRHLIKEKRETATLKCYPIPRHDTVYWYQQGPGQDPQFLISFYEKMQSDKGSIPDRFSAQQFSDYHSELNMSSLELGDSALYFCASSQGARRVYGYTFGSGTRLTVV.

The rearrangement joins TRBV3-1 (or the pseudogene TRBV3-2) to TRBJ1-2; maybe TRBD1 (5 bases). V was cut by 5 bases and J by 2 bases, with 12 bases left in between. From germline, CDR1 is LGHDT and CDR2 YNNKEL (reference sequence). The CDR3 covers 14 residues. The CDR3 bases are TGTGCCAGCAGCTCCTATCGGGGGAACTATGGCTACACCTTC. Amino acids: CASSSYRGNYGYTF.

This clone was picked up one time. The chain has TRBV7-9 and TRBJ1-2; weak D call: TRBD1 (6 bases). The CDR3 covers 13 residues. Germline V gene lookup returns CDR1 SEHNR and CDR2 FQNEAQ (reference sequence). V was clipped by 2 bases and J by 7 bases, with 11 bases between them. For the CDR3, the DNA is TGTGCCAGCAGCTTAAGGCAGGGGCGTGGCTACACCTTC. It translates to CASSLRQGRGYTF.

This clone was seen more than once but under ten times. V gene TRBV5-1 combines with J gene TRBJ1-1, with D perhaps matching TRBD1 (6 bases). The V end lost 4 bases, the J end lost 0 bases, and 10 bases lay between the germline ends. The CDR3 totals 14 residues. CDR1 is SGHRS, CDR2 YFSETQ, per germline. CDR3 coding DNA: TGCGCCAGCAGCACAGGGACGGTGAACACTGAAGCTTTCTTT. As protein: CASSTGTVNTEAFF. The full variable domain, with the rest looked up from reference TRBV5-1 and TRBJ1-1, is KAGVTQTPRYLIKTRGQQVTLSCSPISGHRSVSWYQQTPGQGLQFLFEYFSETQRNKGNFPGRFSGRQFSNSRSEMNVSTLELGDSALYLCASSTGTVNTEAFFGQGTRLTVV.

This clone has only a few counts. This sequence joins TRBV7-3 and TRBJ2-3, with TRBD2 as a possible D gene (6 bases). Trimming took off 5 bases at V and 5 bases at J, with 29 bases between the two ends. The CDR3 spans 19 residues. CDR1 SGHTA and CDR2 FQGTGA come from the germline V gene. The CDR3 bases are TGTGCCAGCAGCCCCCTGAACCCCCTACTAGCCTGGGGAGGAGATACGCAGTATTTT. Translating it yields CASSPLNPLLAWGGDTQYF.

The rearrangement links TRBV6-5 to TRBJ1-2; 7 nucleotides line up with TRBD1. Germline CDR1 is MNHEY and CDR2 is SVGAGI. Germline trimming cut 6 bases from V and 4 bases from J; bases unmatched to any gene: 8. CDR3 size: 14 residues. This CDR3 is CASRRDRDLYGYTF. CDR3 nucleotides: TGTGCCAGCAGACGCGACAGGGACCTCTATGGCTACACCTTC.

The chain employs TRBV5-8 and TRBJ1-6, with D possibly matching TRBD1 (6 bases). The CDR3 covers 15 residues. The germline gives CDR1 SGHTS, CDR2 YDEGEE. The V and J ends lost 1 base and 10 bases respectively, with 15 bases between them. The CDR3 DNA sequence: TGTGCCAGCAGCTTGTCGGACAGAGACCGATCACCCCTCCACTTT. This encodes CASSLSDRDRSPLHF.

This rearrangement joins TRBV28 to TRBJ2-1; D is unclear. Germline V gene lookup returns CDR1 MDHEN and CDR2 SYDVKM. The CDR3 runs 15 residues. Trimming took 6 bases from V and 0 from J, leaving 12 bases between them. The CDR3 DNA is TGTGCCAGCAGCCCAGTCCCCAGCTCCTACAATGAGCAGTTCTTC. Residues: CASSPVPSSYNEQFF.

CDR3 sequence reads: CASSPGVNTEAFF. CDR3 nucleotides: TGTGCCAGCAGCCCCGGGGTGAACACTGAAGCTTTCTTT. The rearrangement joins TRBV12-3 or TRBV12-4 to TRBJ1-1; D gene uncertain. The V gene lost 6 bases and the J gene lost 0 bases, with 8 bases spanning the gap. The CDR3 totals 13 residues.

The chain employs TRBV6-2 or TRBV6-3 and TRBJ1-2; 8 positions match TRBD1. Trimming cost V 4 bases and J 8 bases; bases outside gene matches: 12. Germline V CDR1 and CDR2: MNHEY, SVGEGT. The CDR3 is 15 residues long. CDR3 amino acids: CASSSSSTGVGGYTF. The CDR3 DNA follows: TGTGCCAGCAGTTCCTCCTCGACAGGGGTGGGAGGCTACACCTTC.

J is TRBJ2-1 and V is TRBV7-3, with 7 nucleotides matching TRBD1. The CDR3 length is 14 residues. Per the germline V gene, CDR1 is SGHTA and CDR2 is FQGTGA. V was clipped by 5 bases and J by 5 bases; unmatched bases: 6. The CDR3 sequence is CASSPGQTHNEQFF. The CDR3 DNA is TGTGCCAGCAGCCCGGGACAGACCCACAATGAGCAGTTCTTC. Full variable domain (missing parts from reference TRBV7-3 and TRBJ2-1): GAGVSQTPSNKVTEKGKYVELRCDPISGHTALYWYRQSLGQGPEFLIYFQGTGAADDSGLPNDRFFAVRPEGSVSTLKIQRTERGDSAVYLCASSPGQTHNEQFFGPGTRLTVL.

The chain recombines TRBV18 with TRBJ2-5; 7 bases fit TRBD1. Trimming cost V 5 bases and J 0 bases; bases outside gene matches: 9. This CDR3 contains 16 residues. Germline V gene data show CDR1 as KGHSH and CDR2 as LQKENI. The CDR3 is CASSARDRLYQETQYF. Here the CDR3 DNA reads TGTGCCAGCTCAGCCCGGGACAGACTGTACCAAGAGACCCAGTACTTC.